These 13 T cell receptor beta chains came from one sample sequenced in a study of T cell responses to AZD1222 COVID-19 vaccine. This table comes from immunoSEQ multiplex PCR, and its TCRdb copy is limited to in-frame clones, with some not included. This table has 150,000 to 180,000 clones, around nine tenths appearing once. Sequencing used peripheral blood, obtained 28 days after the second AZD1222 dose. Source of these receptors: an adult who received the AZD1222 COVID-19 vaccine.

J is TRBJ1-6 and V is TRBV15; no firm D call. The germline V and J ends were trimmed by 2 bases and 8 bases, with 4 bases remaining between them. The germline V gene has CDR1 LNHNV and CDR2 YYDKDF (reference sequence). The CDR3 length is 12 residues. CDR3 in DNA: TGTGCCACCAGCAGACCTGATTCACCCCTCCACTTT. Protein product: CATSRPDSPLHF. The full variable domain, its missing parts supplied by reference TRBV15 and TRBJ1-6, is DAMVIQNPRYQVTQFGKPVTLSCSQTLNHNVMYWYQQKSSQAPKLLFHYYDKDFNNEADTPDNFQSRRPNTSFCFLDIRSPGLGDTAMYLCATSRPDSPLHFGNGTRLTVT.

The chain links TRBV9 to TRBJ1-1; D unresolved. V was cut by 1 base and J by 2 bases, with 6 bases left in between. The CDR3 runs 13 residues. The germline V gene has CDR1 SGDLS and CDR2 YYNGEE. CDR3 in DNA: TGTGCCAGCAGCGTACGGGCCAACACTGAAGCTTTCTTT. Its protein product is CASSVRANTEAFF.

This clone was detected once. The J gene is TRBJ1-1, the V gene TRBV28; D is uncertain. The CDR3 consists of 15 residues. V lost 5 bases and J 0 bases, leaving 13 bases between the germline ends. CDR1 is MDHEN, CDR2 SYDVKM, per germline. The DNA of the CDR3 is TGTGCCAGCAGTAAACAGCCCCAACTGAACACTGAAGCTTTCTTT. Its translation: CASSKQPQLNTEAFF.

This clone turned up a few times. The chain recombines TRBV5-4 with TRBJ1-1; 7 nucleotides match TRBD1. J lost 2 bases, V lost 0 bases, and 7 bases had no gene match. The germline V gene has CDR1 SGHNT and CDR2 YYREEE (reference sequence). There are 16 residues in the CDR3. The chain's CDR3 is CASSLGDRRGNTEAFF. The CDR3 DNA reads as TGTGCCAGCAGCTTGGGGGACAGACGAGGTAACACTGAAGCTTTCTTT.

The gene calls are TRBV5-1 and TRBJ2-7; 8 nucleotides line up with TRBD2. The CDR3 has 16 residues. V was clipped by 0 bases and J by 4 bases; unmatched bases: 9. The V gene's germline CDR1 is SGHRS and CDR2 YFSETQ. The DNA for the CDR3 is TGCGCCAGCAGCTTGGATCTGCCCGGGAGGGGTTACGAGCAGTACTTC. Amino acids: CASSLDLPGRGYEQYF.

The chain couples TRBV30 to TRBJ1-2; D gene ambiguous. CDR1 GTSNPN and CDR2 SVGIG come from the germline V gene (reference sequence). The ends were cut back, 0 bases at V and 2 bases at J, with 10 bases in the middle. The CDR3 length is 14 residues. As DNA, the CDR3 is TGTGCCTGGAGTGTTCGGCAGCTCAACTATGGCTACACCTTC. Amino acid sequence: CAWSVRQLNYGYTF.

This chain joins TRBV15 and TRBJ2-7; tentative D call: TRBD2 (5 bases). Looked up from germline, CDR1 is LNHNV and CDR2 is YYDKDF (reference sequence). The ends were cut back, 0 bases at V and 3 bases at J, with 9 bases in the middle. This CDR3 is 14 amino acids long. CDR3 sequence reads: CATSRDPGVYEQYF. The CDR3 nucleotides are TGTGCCACCAGCAGAGATCCCGGGGTCTACGAGCAGTACTTC.

Here the CDR3 DNA reads TGTGCCAGCAGCCGGACGTGGGGAATGAACACTGAAGCTTTCTTT. This translates into CASSRTWGMNTEAFF. The chain is built from TRBV5-6 and TRBJ1-1; D is undetermined. The CDR3 is made up of 15 amino acids. V lost 4 bases and J lost 0, with 13 bases in between. Looked up from germline, CDR1 is SGHDT and CDR2 is YYEEEE.

This chain joins TRBV27 and TRBJ2-2; D call uncertain. The CDR3 is made up of 14 amino acids. The V gene lost 3 bases and the J gene lost 2 bases, with 7 bases spanning the gap. Germline V gene lookup returns CDR1 MNHEY and CDR2 SMNVEV (reference sequence). CDR3 bases: TGTGCCAGCAGTTTCACAGTAAACACCGGGGAGCTGTTTTTT. Protein: CASSFTVNTGELFF.

This chain uses TRBV5-4 with TRBJ2-1, with a weak D call TRBD2 (7 bases). The CDR3 covers 15 residues. Looked up from germline, CDR1 is SGHNT and CDR2 is YYREEE (reference sequence). Trimming stripped 4 bases from V and 4 bases from J, with 15 bases between. The CDR3 sequence: CASSPGGGGYNEQFF. CDR3 in DNA: TGTGCCAGCAGCCCCGGGGGAGGGGGGTACAATGAGCAGTTCTTC. The complete variable domain, with remaining parts taken from reference TRBV5-4 and TRBJ2-1, reads ETGVTQSPTHLIKTRGQQVTLRCSSQSGHNTVSWYQQALGQGPQFIFQYYREEENGRGNFPPRFSGLQFPNYSSELNVNALELDDSALYLCASSPGGGGYNEQFFGPGTRLTVL.

The genes are TRBV5-1 and TRBJ2-7; D could derive from TRBD1 or TRBD2 (5 bases each). Deletions cut 2 bases from V and 2 bases from J, with 11 bases between. This CDR3 spans 14 amino acids. CDR1 and CDR2 from the germline V gene are SGHRS and YFSETQ. This chain's CDR3 is CASSLGDHTYEQYF. The CDR3 nucleotides read TGCGCCAGCAGCTTAGGGGACCACACCTACGAGCAGTACTTC. Full variable domain (rest looked up from reference TRBV5-1 and TRBJ2-7): KAGVTQTPRYLIKTRGQQVTLSCSPISGHRSVSWYQQTPGQGLQFLFEYFSETQRNKGNFPGRFSGRQFSNSRSEMNVSTLELGDSALYLCASSLGDHTYEQYFGPGTRLTVT.

The V gene is TRBV15, the J gene TRBJ2-1, with D unresolved. CDR1 LNHNV and CDR2 YYDKDF come from the germline V gene (reference sequence). The CDR3 sequence is 15 residues long. The V and J ends lost 5 bases and 0 bases respectively, with 11 bases between them. The CDR3 reads CATSGFRSSYNEQFF. In DNA form, the CDR3 reads TGTGCCACCAGCGGCTTTCGGAGCTCCTACAATGAGCAGTTCTTC.

This clone was found once. The chain recombines TRBV27 with TRBJ2-5, with D tentatively TRBD1 (6 bases). This CDR3 contains 16 residues. Germline V CDR1 and CDR2: MNHEY, SMNVEV (reference sequence). V was clipped by 4 bases and J by 3 bases, with 18 bases between them. The CDR3 bases are TGTGCCAGCAGTTCTACCCCCGGGACAAGTAAAGAGACCCAGTACTTC. This gives the protein CASSSTPGTSKETQYF.